This T cell receptor (beta chain) was obtained from a study of T cells after yellow fever vaccination (dated by TCRdb to 2018 to 2020). Background on the whole study: Libraries from fractions with low cell numbers were prepared with the SMART-Seq v4 Ultra Low Input RNA kit. Blood samples were taken at several timepoints before and after primary and secondary immunization, and bulk PBMC replicates and cell subsets were isolated. Bulk TCR alpha and beta repertoires were sequenced longitudinally to track T-cell clones before and after primary and booster YFV17D yellow fever vaccination. Two healthy male donors, one aged 18 to 30 and one aged 30 to 40 years, made up the cohort. Here is what the overall study found, with its caveats: Because abundant contaminating clonotypes from the bulk population could be contained in FACS-sorted repertoires, computational filtering was required. After the booster, most clones that had expanded after primary vaccination were detected again (nearly 97% of CD4 and around nine tenths of CD8), suggesting broad maintenance of memory. Because only two donors were included in the study, the extent to which the findings can be generalized is limited. A small share of clonotypes occurred in both CD4 and CD8 compartments, likely arising from convergent recombination. Compared with the primary T-cell response, the secondary T-cell response was weaker but faster, peaking on day 5 rather than day 15.

Measured from the cysteine to the phenylalanine, the CDR3 is 13 residues long. Only the CDR3 DNA is retained, 39 bases long and in frame from the first base. Reading the germline V gene gives CDR1 SGHRS and CDR2 YFSETQ. V is clipped by 0 bases and J by 3 bases, and the sequence between their germline boundaries is 4 bases long. Synthesis of TCR cDNA relied on 5'RACE template switching, a step that introduced a universal primer site along with unique molecular identifiers. Priming for cDNA synthesis came from both the TCR alpha and TCR beta constant segments. Two PCR steps were used to amplify libraries, with sample barcodes and sequencing adapters being added in the second step. Sequencing of the libraries was done on either Illumina HiSeq 2500 (2x100 bp) or NovaSeq (2x150 bp). Per the authors' processing: Demultiplexing of reads and collapsing into UMI consensus sequences were performed with MIGEC, and V(D)J alignment was carried out with MiXCR. Vaccine-responding clonotypes were defined with edgeR using replicate PBMC samples, requiring FDR below 0.01 and a log2 fold change above 5 up to day 15. Bulk clonotypes were assigned CD4 or CD8 identity according to which sequenced CD4 or CD8 repertoire held them at higher abundance. Starting from the raw public reads, TCRdb applied fastp trimming at Q25, assembled clones with MiXCR and retained in-frame beta chains. One record per CDR3 amino acid sequence lists the most common genes and DNA. The V and J calls and clone size are TCRdb's, not the authors'. In all, the sample holds about 160,000 distinct CDR3 sequences, and approximately 6.7% of those were seen once. The ten largest clonotypes hold approximately 2.5% of the sample.

What this sample's treatment or condition label stands for: live attenuated yellow fever vaccine strain. A standard Ficoll-Paque protocol was used to isolate PBMCs from peripheral blood. Dynabeads CD4 and CD8 positive selection kits were used to isolate CD4 and CD8 T-cell fractions. RNA was extracted with TriZol from bulk PBMCs, CD4 and CD8 fractions, and dextramer-positive and dextramer-negative fractions. In this sample, this clonotype turned up many times. The antigen this receptor binds is unknown. No base qualities exist here, and no much larger clone lies one base off it. Specimen: CD4+ T cells sorted from PBMCs, collected less than 6 days after the first yellow fever vaccination. The chain employs TRBV5-1 and TRBJ2-1; the D gene identity is not certain. The sequence was obtained from a man younger than 30 who received the YFV17D yellow fever vaccine. The DNA reads TGCGCCAGCAGCTTGGGGCACTACAATGAGCAGTTCTTC. It is translated as CASSLGHYNEQFF.